The 29 T cell receptor beta chains below were found in one sample sequenced in a study of T-cell reconstitution after alpha-beta-depleted transplantation in children. TCRbeta library construction was performed incorporating unique molecular identifiers. TCRdb re-called the PCR reads with MiXCR, one entry per CDR3 protein. The data hold some 590,000 distinct CDR3 sequences, with 10% observed a single time. The sample was PBMCs from the stem cell graft donor, taken from the stem cell graft. These receptors originate from a human donor who donated a stem cell graft to a child with acute myeloid leukemia.

Turning to this clonotype: Mismatch with germline at one junction end may stem from a read error. The rearrangement uses TRBV20-1 and TRBJ2-1; TRBD1 aligns across 7 bases. CDR1 and CDR2 (germline): DFQATT, SNEGSKA (reference sequence). The CDR3 is made up of 14 amino acids. CDR3 DNA: TGCAGTTCCCCTCAACCCACGGACAGGCCTAGTAGGGTCTTC. Residues: CSSPQPTDRPSRVF.

The rearrangement links TRBV4-3 to TRBJ2-1, with TRBD2 identical over 12 bases. Per the germline V gene, CDR1 is LGHNA and CDR2 is YSLEER. This CDR3 region has 16 residues. The junction had 5 bases not matched to a gene; V was cut back by 5 bases and J by 3 bases. This CDR3 is CASSYRGLAGYNEQFF. The CDR3 coding sequence is TGCGCCAGCAGCTATAGGGGACTAGCGGGCTACAATGAGCAGTTCTTC.

The chain couples TRBV5-1 to TRBJ2-2; 10 bases line up with TRBD1. This CDR3 region has 16 residues. The V gene's germline CDR1 is SGHRS and CDR2 YFSETQ. J lost 7 bases, V lost 4 bases, and 10 bases had no gene match. CDR3 in amino acids: CASSPEVTGGHGELFF. The CDR3 nucleotides read TGCGCCAGCAGCCCGGAGGTGACAGGGGGCCACGGGGAGCTGTTTTTT.

This clonotype was seen a handful of times. V usage is TRBV20-1 and J usage is TRBJ2-7, with 8 nucleotides matching TRBD2. The germline V gene has CDR1 DFQATT and CDR2 SNEGSKA (reference sequence). CDR3 length: 14 residues. The trim removed 2 bases at V and 6 bases at J, leaving 9 bases unmatched. The CDR3 region has the DNA TGCAGTGCTAGACCGCTGGGAGCGGGAGCCGAGCAGTACTTC. Its translation is CSARPLGAGAEQYF.

This clonotype was counted only a few times. CDR3 region: CASSIGGAANEKLFF. As DNA, the CDR3 is TGTGCCAGCAGCATAGGGGGGGCGGCTAATGAAAAACTGTTTTTT. The chain joins TRBV7-2 to TRBJ1-4, with a possible D match to TRBD1 (6 bases). V lost 5 bases and J lost 3, with 13 bases in between. Germline assignment: CDR1 SGHTA and CDR2 FQGNSA. The CDR3 consists of 15 residues.

The chain joins TRBV20-1 to TRBJ2-2; no clear D gene. Germline V gene lookup returns CDR1 DFQATT and CDR2 SNEGSKA (reference sequence). Trimming removed 2 bases from V and 4 bases from J, with 5 bases in between. This CDR3 has 12 residues. The CDR3 DNA reads TGCAGTGCTAGACAGTTCACCGGGGAGCTGTTTTTT. It is translated as CSARQFTGELFF.

This clonotype came up a few times. V gene TRBV7-2 combines with J gene TRBJ2-7, with 16 bases lining up with TRBD2. V lost 3 bases to trimming and J lost 7 bases; unmatched junction nucleotides: 6. CDR1 is SGHTA and CDR2 is FQGNSA in the germline V gene. The CDR3 is 16 residues long. CDR3 protein: CASSFGTSGRVGEQYF. The CDR3 nucleotides read TGTGCCAGCAGCTTTGGGACTAGCGGGAGGGTAGGGGAGCAGTACTTC.

This chain uses TRBV9 with TRBJ2-3, with D tentatively TRBD2 (5 bases). There are 19 residues in the CDR3. V shed 4 bases and J shed 2 bases, with 26 bases lying between them. Germline CDR1 SGDLS, CDR2 YYNGEE. CDR3 nucleotide sequence: TGTGCCAGCAGCTCGAACGAGGGTGGTAGGGCTCCGATCACAGATACGCAGTATTTT. It encodes CASSSNEGGRAPITDTQYF.

The rearrangement links TRBV2 to TRBJ2-1; D is undetermined. CDR3 length equals 18 residues. Trimming took 0 bases from V and 0 from J, leaving 15 bases between them. Per the germline V gene, CDR1 is SNHLY and CDR2 is FYNNEI. CDR3 in amino acids: CASSEATGGLGSYNEQFF. In DNA form, the CDR3 reads TGTGCCAGCAGTGAAGCAACGGGTGGTTTGGGCTCCTACAATGAGCAGTTCTTC.

This clonotype was observed a handful of times. This chain joins TRBV5-1 and TRBJ1-2; D unresolved. The CDR3 length is 12 residues. Germline CDR1 is SGHRS and CDR2 is YFSETQ. V was trimmed by 6 bases and J by 6 bases, leaving 12 bases between them. CDR3 sequence (DNA): TGCGCCAGCAAGTTCGGACTAGATGGCTACACCTTC. Amino acid sequence: CASKFGLDGYTF.

The table lists this clonotype with a few counts. J is TRBJ2-7 and V is TRBV20-1, with TRBD1 matching over 7 bases. The CDR3 is 16 amino acids. In germline, CDR1 is DFQATT, CDR2 SNEGSKA (reference sequence). V lost 0 bases, J lost 1 base, and 9 bases stayed unmatched. The chain's CDR3 is CSARDPRGGESYEQYF. The CDR3 DNA follows: TGCAGTGCTAGAGACCCTCGAGGGGGCGAGTCCTACGAGCAGTACTTC.

This clonotype was seen at least ten times. The chain employs TRBV7-9 and TRBJ2-7, with D perhaps matching TRBD1 (6 bases). V dropped 3 bases and J dropped 0 bases, with 9 bases sitting between them. The CDR3 is made up of 14 amino acids. The germline V gene has CDR1 SEHNR and CDR2 FQNEAQ (reference sequence). The CDR3 nucleotides read TGTGCCAGCAGCTTCAGGGGTCCCTCCTACGAGCAGTACTTC. It specifies CASSFRGPSYEQYF.

In its sample, this clonotype was seen a few times. V is TRBV6-5 and J is TRBJ2-3; 7 bases align to TRBD2. The germline V gene has CDR1 MNHEY and CDR2 SVGAGI. CDR3 length: 16 residues. V lost 0 bases, J lost 4 bases, and 7 bases stayed unmatched. This chain's CDR3 is CASSYSGGSVPDTQYF. The CDR3 DNA follows: TGTGCCAGCAGTTACTCGGGCGGGAGCGTACCAGATACGCAGTATTTT.

V gene TRBV28 combines with J gene TRBJ2-1; 7 nucleotides match TRBD2. J was trimmed by 9 bases and V by 5 bases; bases with no gene match: 10. This CDR3 has 14 residues. Germline lookup yields CDR1 MDHEN and CDR2 SYDVKM. The CDR3 here is CASSTSVGPREQFF. CDR3 DNA sequence: TGTGCCAGCAGTACTAGCGTCGGCCCACGTGAGCAGTTCTTC.

To note about this clonotype: The junction departs from the called germline gene at one end, perhaps through a read error. The genes are TRBV6-1 and TRBJ2-7; D possibly corresponds to TRBD2 (6 bases). The CDR3 sequence is 14 residues long. The germline V gene encodes CDR1 MNHNS and CDR2 SASEGT. CDR3 protein: CASSEAGLTYEQYF. CDR3 in DNA: TGTGCCAGCAGCGAAGCGGGTCTCACCTACGAGCAGTACTTC.

The table lists this clonotype with many counts. This rearrangement joins TRBV20-1 to TRBJ2-7; 7 bases are a match to TRBD2. CDR3 size: 14 residues. Trimming removed 5 bases from V and 2 bases from J; junction bases left unmatched: 9. Germline V gives CDR1 DFQATT, CDR2 SNEGSKA (reference sequence). CDR3 in DNA: TGCAGTGCTCCTCGACTAGCCCTTGCCTACGAGCAGTACTTC. Translation: CSAPRLALAYEQYF.

This clonotype was counted between two and nine times. CDR3 loop: CSARPGYSGVGELFF. DNA of the CDR3: TGCAGTGCTAGACCCGGGTACAGTGGAGTGGGGGAGCTGTTTTTT. The rearrangement joins TRBV20-1 to TRBJ2-2; D not certain. With 2 bases removed from V and 8 bases from J, the gap between germline ends came to 18 bases. Germline CDR1 reads DFQATT; CDR2 reads SNEGSKA (reference sequence). This CDR3 is 15 amino acids long.

Details on this clonotype: A much larger clone lies one base from this, so it may be a read error. The chain is built from TRBV7-2 and TRBJ2-7; the match to TRBD2 covers 12 bases. Germline CDR1 and CDR2: SGHTA and FQGNSA. The J segment lost 5 bases and the V segment lost 3 bases, leaving 5 bases of the junction unmatched. The CDR3 is 15 residues long. This CDR3 is CASSFRLAGVDEQYF. The CDR3 bases are TGTGCCAGCAGCTTTCGACTAGCGGGAGTAGACGAGCAGTACTTC.

The V gene is TRBV12-3 or TRBV12-4, the J gene TRBJ1-5; the match to TRBD1 covers 8 bases. Trimming removed 5 bases from V and 0 bases from J; junction bases left unmatched: 9. The CDR3 spans 17 residues. CDR3 in amino acids: CASSPGQGRYSNQPQHF. DNA for the CDR3: TGTGCCAGCAGTCCCGGACAGGGACGGTATAGCAATCAGCCCCAGCATTTT.

J is TRBJ2-1 and V is TRBV15, with no clear D. The CDR3 runs to 14 residues. In germline, CDR1 is LNHNV, CDR2 YYDKDF (reference sequence). V was trimmed by 1 base and J by 4 bases, leaving 8 bases between them. The CDR3 DNA is TGTGCCACCAGCAGAGTGGCTACTTACAATGAGCAGTTCTTC. Translation gives CATSRVATYNEQFF.

This clonotype came up many times. The rearrangement uses TRBV5-1 and TRBJ2-7; D uncertain. Germline V lookup: CDR1 SGHRS, CDR2 YFSETQ. The CDR3 has 10 amino acids. V was trimmed by 5 bases and J by 5 bases, leaving 5 bases between them. The CDR3 reads CASRAHEQYF. The CDR3, as DNA: TGCGCCAGCAGAGCTCACGAGCAGTACTTC.

This clonotype has at least ten counts. V usage is TRBV11-3 and J usage is TRBJ2-1; D call uncertain. Per germline, CDR1 SGHNT and CDR2 YENEEA. Trimming cost V 4 bases and J 9 bases, with 13 bases left between them. The CDR3 is made up of 13 amino acids. CDR3 DNA: TGTGCCAGCAGCTCAACGAAGGGAATTGAGCAGTTCTTC. Encoded protein: CASSSTKGIEQFF.

This clonotype was detected many times. The J gene is TRBJ1-1, the V gene TRBV15; D possibly corresponds to TRBD1 (5 bases). Trimming cost V 0 bases and J 1 base, with 9 bases left between them. The CDR3 is 15 amino acids. Germline CDR1 is LNHNV and CDR2 is YYDKDF (reference sequence). The CDR3 protein is CATSRDTGTNTEAFF. The CDR3 DNA reads as TGTGCCACCAGCAGAGATACGGGGACGAACACTGAAGCTTTCTTT. The full variable domain, rest sourced from reference TRBV15 and TRBJ1-1, is DAMVIQNPRYQVTQFGKPVTLSCSQTLNHNVMYWYQQKSSQAPKLLFHYYDKDFNNEADTPDNFQSRRPNTSFCFLDIRSPGLGDTAMYLCATSRDTGTNTEAFFGQGTRLTVV.

The chain has TRBV15 and TRBJ1-1, with D unclear. V dropped 0 bases and J dropped 3 bases, with 14 bases sitting between them. The CDR3 length is 16 residues. The V gene's germline CDR1 is LNHNV and CDR2 YYDKDF (reference sequence). CDR3 coding DNA: TGTGCCACCAGCAGAGATTACGGGCACCGAGACACTGAAGCTTTCTTT. This sequence encodes CATSRDYGHRDTEAFF.

This clonotype was seen a handful of times. V is TRBV28 and J is TRBJ2-7; 9 nucleotides align to TRBD2. Germline values: CDR1 MDHEN, CDR2 SYDVKM. V was pared by 4 bases and J by 4 bases, with 11 bases of the junction left unmatched. CDR3 size: 16 residues. The CDR3 here is CASSSAGGKIRYEQYF. DNA of the CDR3: TGTGCCAGCAGTTCAGCGGGGGGAAAGATACGGTACGAGCAGTACTTC.

Remarks on this clonotype: The junction departs from germline at one end; a sequencing error may be responsible. This rearrangement joins TRBV29-1 to TRBJ2-6, with 7 bases that match TRBD1. This CDR3 is built from 14 residues. Germline CDR1 and CDR2: SQVTM and ANQGSEA. The CDR3 DNA follows: TGCAGCGTCGCCACAGGGGCTGGGGCCAACGCCCTGACTTTC. Protein: CSVATGAGANALTF.

This clonotype has just a few counts. The CDR3 spells CASSLRRGLAGLHSTNEQYF. CDR3 bases: TGTGCCAGCAGTCTTAGACGGGGTCTAGCGGGACTTCATTCCACTAACGAGCAGTACTTC. The chain employs TRBV11-1 and TRBJ2-7; 9 nucleotides match TRBD2. J was trimmed by 5 bases and V by 6 bases; bases with no gene match: 26. The CDR3 runs 20 residues. Germline values: CDR1 SGHAT, CDR2 FQDESV (reference sequence).

The gene calls are TRBV12-3 or TRBV12-4 and TRBJ2-1, with 7 bases aligning to TRBD1. V shed 6 bases, J shed 10 bases, and the junction held 9 bases outside the gene matches. This CDR3 contains 13 residues. CDR3 nucleotides: TGTGCCAGCAGACCTTCTTCGGACAGGGAGCAGTTCTTC. Translation gives CASRPSSDREQFF.

Only a few counts were recorded for this clonotype. The chain combines TRBV5-1 with TRBJ1-3; maybe TRBD1 (5 bases). This CDR3 comprises 16 residues. CDR1 SGHRS and CDR2 YFSETQ come from the germline V gene. V dropped 1 base and J dropped 2 bases, with 13 bases sitting between them. DNA of the CDR3: TGCGCCAGCAGCTTGTTGGGGCAGAAGGCTGGAAACACCATATATTTT. Its protein product is CASSLLGQKAGNTIYF.